The next 16 T cell receptor beta chains were all read from a single sample in a study of identical twins. TCRdb re-analysed the 5' RACE reads in MiXCR, keeping a single row per CDR3 protein. The sample lists 240,000 or so distinct CDR3 sequences, about 10% occurring once. Sequenced: memory T cells sorted from blood. Every receptor here comes from a man aged 45-60 years in good health.

The genes are TRBV7-2 and TRBJ2-3; 12 bases line up with TRBD2. The CDR3 is 16 residues long. The germline CDR1 and CDR2 sequences are SGHTA and FQGNSA. The J segment lost 6 bases and the V segment lost 0 bases, leaving 4 bases of the junction unmatched. In nucleotides, the CDR3 is TGTGCCAGCAGCTTAGCTCTAGCGGGGGGGCGGGATACGCAGTATTTT. Translated: CASSLALAGGRDTQYF.

The CDR3 DNA sequence: TGCGCCAGCAGCCAAGACAGAAATTCACCCCTCCACTTT. Translating gives CASSQDRNSPLHF. The chain uses TRBV4-1 and TRBJ1-6; no clear D. Per germline, CDR1 MGHRA and CDR2 YSYEKL. The V end lost 0 bases, the J end lost 7 bases, and 4 bases lay between the germline ends. The CDR3 sequence is 13 residues long.

This clonotype has more than one count but fewer than ten. V and J are TRBV4-2 and TRBJ2-3; 10 nucleotides align to TRBD2. V lost 0 bases and J lost 2; bases outside the gene matches: 2. The CDR3 is 16 amino acids. Germline V gene lookup returns CDR1 LGHNA and CDR2 YNFKEQ. The DNA of the CDR3 is TGTGCCAGCAGCCAAGAACTAGCGGGAATCACAGATACGCAGTATTTT. Its protein is CASSQELAGITDTQYF.

The sample holds many counts of this clonotype. The chain carries TRBV20-1 and TRBJ2-7; unclear D gene. CDR1 DFQATT and CDR2 SNEGSKA come from the germline V gene (reference sequence). V was pared by 3 bases and J by 5 bases, with 8 bases between. The CDR3 covers 11 residues. DNA for the CDR3: TGCAGTGCTAGGCGGTGGGACGAGCAGTACTTC. It encodes CSARRWDEQYF.

This chain links TRBV20-1 with TRBJ2-5; 14 bases align to TRBD2. Germline CDR1 reads DFQATT; CDR2 reads SNEGSKA (reference sequence). The ends lost 6 bases at V and 13 bases at J; junction bases unmatched: 13. The CDR3 length is 14 residues. CDR3 nucleotides: TGCAGTGCGGAGGGACTAGCGGGGGAGAGGGCCTTGTACTTC. This sequence encodes CSAEGLAGERALYF.

This clonotype has ten or more counts. This chain uses TRBV2 with TRBJ2-1, with 8 nucleotides matching TRBD2. Losses at the gene ends were 4 bases for V and 2 bases for J; bases not matched to a gene: 7. The CDR3 totals 16 residues. The germline V gene has CDR1 SNHLY and CDR2 FYNNEI. The CDR3: CASSAGLVTTYNEQFF. CDR3 coding DNA: TGTGCCAGCAGTGCGGGACTAGTTACAACCTACAATGAGCAGTTCTTC.

This clonotype was observed many times. This chain joins TRBV9 and TRBJ1-2; TRBD1 matches at 7 bases. Germline CDR1 reads SGDLS; CDR2 reads YYNGEE. The CDR3 loop spans 15 amino acids. Trimming removed 1 base from V and 8 bases from J; junction bases left unmatched: 11. The CDR3, as DNA: TGTGCCAGCAGCGTAACGTGGGACAGCGCTATCGGCTACACCTTC. Protein product: CASSVTWDSAIGYTF. Together with reference TRBV9 and TRBJ1-2, the CDR3 gives the full variable domain: DSGVTQTPKHLITATGQRVTLRCSPRSGDLSVYWYQQSLDQGLQFLIQYYNGEERAKGNILERFSAQQFPDLHSELNLSSLELGDSALYFCASSVTWDSAIGYTFGSGTRLTVV.

This clonotype was found many times. The chain carries TRBV7-7 and TRBJ2-1; D remains unclear. CDR3 size: 13 residues. The germline V and J ends were trimmed by 8 bases and 0 bases, with 8 bases remaining between them. Germline V gene lookup returns CDR1 SSHAT and CDR2 FNYEAQ (reference sequence). In DNA form, the CDR3 reads TGTGCCAGCGGTCCCCTCTCCTACAATGAGCAGTTCTTC. This codes for CASGPLSYNEQFF.

This clonotype appeared a few times. The chain combines TRBV4-1 with TRBJ1-1, with a tentative D call TRBD1 (5 bases). This CDR3 is 15 amino acids long. V was shortened by 0 bases and J by 3 bases, with 11 bases between the two germline ends. Germline V gives CDR1 MGHRA, CDR2 YSYEKL. CDR3 bases: TGCGCCAGCAGCCAAGACCGGAGGGGTTACACTGAAGCTTTCTTT. Encoded protein: CASSQDRRGYTEAFF.

This clonotype was seen ten or more times. This chain uses TRBV11-2 with TRBJ1-2; D is possibly TRBD1 (6 bases). The CDR3 contains 15 residues. Germline V lookup: CDR1 SGHAT, CDR2 FQNNGV. V was clipped by 3 bases and J by 8 bases, with 19 bases between them. CDR3 in DNA: TGTGCCAGCAGCTTCAACAGGGATGGTGTGTGGGGCTACACCTTC. It is translated as CASSFNRDGVWGYTF.

This clonotype was recorded many times. The chain has TRBV7-3 and TRBJ2-3, with D possibly matching TRBD2 (6 bases). The CDR3 contains 14 residues. Germline V gives CDR1 SGHTA, CDR2 FQGTGA. Trimming shortened V by 5 bases and J by 2 bases, and 11 bases separated the two germline ends. CDR3 in DNA: TGTGCCAGCAGCATAGCGCGGGACACAGATACGCAGTATTTT. Its translation is CASSIARDTDTQYF.

This clonotype was observed a handful of times. This rearrangement joins TRBV7-2 to TRBJ2-2; D is undetermined. The CDR3 spans 16 residues. Per the germline V gene, CDR1 is SGHTA and CDR2 is FQGNSA. Trimming pared 1 base from V and 0 bases from J, leaving 9 bases between. CDR3 coding DNA: TGTGCCAGCAGCTTAGTTCCGAGCGCGAACACCGGGGAGCTGTTTTTT. Its translation: CASSLVPSANTGELFF.

This clonotype was counted at least ten times. The gene calls are TRBV24-1 and TRBJ2-1; TRBD1 is a possible D gene (6 bases). The ends were cut back, 4 bases at V and 6 bases at J, with 15 bases in the middle. Germline V CDR1 and CDR2: KGHDR, SFDVKD. This CDR3 region has 15 residues. CDR3: CATSDPGPRGNEQFF. The CDR3 DNA reads TGTGCCACCAGTGACCCAGGCCCCAGGGGCAATGAGCAGTTCTTC.

The chain uses TRBV4-2 and TRBJ2-7; D may be TRBD2 (5 bases). V lost 0 bases to trimming and J lost 10 bases, with 16 bases between them. Germline assignment: CDR1 LGHNA and CDR2 YNFKEQ. CDR3 size: 14 residues. CDR3 coding DNA: TGTGCCAGCAGCCAAGATAATCCCGAGGGAGTTCAGTACTTC. Translation: CASSQDNPEGVQYF.

The V gene is TRBV20-1, the J gene TRBJ2-7; tentatively, D is TRBD2 (7 bases). The CDR3 extends over 14 amino acids. CDR1 and CDR2 (germline): DFQATT, SNEGSKA (reference sequence). Trimming removed 6 bases at V and 4 bases at J, with 19 bases between. The DNA for the CDR3 is TGCAGTGCCCTCAGGGGAGCCGGGAGGTACGAGCAGTACTTC. The encoded protein is CSALRGAGRYEQYF.

The gene calls are TRBV5-6 and TRBJ1-3, with TRBD1 matching over 11 bases. The V gene's germline CDR1 is SGHDT and CDR2 YYEEEE. The CDR3 runs 17 residues. With V trimmed by 2 bases and J by 3 bases, 7 bases remained unmatched. The CDR3 spells CASSFFGQGAIGNTIYF. The DNA for the CDR3 is TGTGCCAGCAGCTTTTTCGGACAGGGGGCAATTGGAAACACCATATATTTT.